What follows are 8 T cell receptor beta chains derived from one specimen sequenced in a study of blood T cell repertoires in COVID-19. The method was immunoSEQ multiplex PCR; TCRdb's version includes in-frame clones alone and lacks a portion of them. Among roughly 91,000 clones, 70% to 85% were seen once, and the ten largest hold approximately 6.8%. Sequenced input: peripheral blood. All receptors derive from a man aged 65 to 85 with acute or convalescent COVID-19.

The gene calls are TRBV7-9 and TRBJ2-1; TRBD2 matches at 10 bases. Germline V CDR1 and CDR2: SEHNR, FQNEAQ (reference sequence). This CDR3 comprises 15 residues. Losses at the gene ends were 5 bases for V and 9 bases for J; bases not matched to a gene: 10. The CDR3 region is CASSTERGGLSEQFF. For the CDR3, the DNA is TGTGCCAGCAGCACAGAGCGGGGGGGCCTCAGTGAGCAGTTCTTC.

The chain couples TRBV5-8 to TRBJ1-1; the D gene is possibly TRBD1 (6 bases). V lost 5 bases and J 8 bases, leaving 16 bases between the germline ends. The CDR3 is 13 residues long. Germline CDR1 reads SGHTS; CDR2 reads YDEGEE. This CDR3 reads CASRSNRDGEAFF. CDR3 sequence (DNA): TGTGCCAGCAGGTCAAACAGGGATGGGGAAGCTTTCTTT.

CDR3 in DNA: TGTGCCAGCAGCTTGGTGGGGCTAGAAGAGACCCAGTACTTC. Amino acid sequence: CASSLVGLEETQYF. V is TRBV5-5 and J is TRBJ2-5; maybe TRBD1 (5 bases). V was pared by 0 bases and J by 3 bases, with 9 bases between. This CDR3 region has 14 residues. CDR1 is SGHKS and CDR2 is YYEKEE in the germline V gene (reference sequence). The full variable domain, completed using reference TRBV5-5 and TRBJ2-5, is DAGVTQSPTHLIKTRGQQVTLRCSPISGHKSVSWYQQVLGQGPQFIFQYYEKEERGRGNFPDRFSARQFPNYSSELNVNALLLGDSALYLCASSLVGLEETQYFGPGTRLLVL.

This chain uses TRBV4-2 with TRBJ2-3, with TRBD1 as a possible D gene (6 bases). This CDR3 is built from 15 residues. Trimming stripped 1 base from V and 3 bases from J, with 11 bases between. CDR1 is LGHNA, CDR2 YNFKEQ, per germline. CDR3 in DNA: TGTGCCAGCAGCCAAGGAACAGGGAGTACAGATACGCAGTATTTT. Translated, it gives CASSQGTGSTDTQYF.

This chain uses TRBV6-4 with TRBJ2-1, with a possible D match to TRBD1 (5 bases). Trimming pared 3 bases from V and 16 bases from J, leaving 22 bases between. CDR3 length: 14 residues. Germline V gene sequence: CDR1 MRHNA, CDR2 SNTAGT. This CDR3 is CASSEEDSWGPRFF. CDR3 DNA: TGTGCCAGCAGTGAAGAGGATAGTTGGGGCCCGCGATTCTTC.

This clone has a handful of counts. The chain links TRBV5-6 to TRBJ2-1, with 9 bases matching TRBD2. Trimming removed 3 bases from V and 5 bases from J; junction bases left unmatched: 9. The CDR3 consists of 16 residues. CDR1 is SGHDT and CDR2 is YYEEEE in the germline V gene. The CDR3 sequence: CASSSFSGRRDNEQFF. CDR3 nucleotide sequence: TGTGCCAGCAGCTCTTTCAGCGGGAGGAGAGACAATGAGCAGTTCTTC.

This clone was recorded a few times. The genes are TRBV18 and TRBJ1-2; D gene uncertain. The germline gives CDR1 KGHSH, CDR2 LQKENI. The CDR3 is made up of 14 amino acids. V dropped 4 bases and J dropped 2 bases, with 11 bases sitting between them. CDR3 loop: CASSLETVNYGYTF. The CDR3 DNA follows: TGTGCCAGCTCACTGGAAACAGTAAACTATGGCTACACCTTC.

This clone has a single count. A read error may produce the germline difference seen at one junction end. V usage is TRBV7-9 and J usage is TRBJ2-1, with D perhaps matching TRBD1 (6 bases). The length of the CDR3 is 16 residues. CDR1 SEHNR and CDR2 FQNEAQ come from the germline V gene (reference sequence). CDR3 sequence reads: CASSAGQGPGGGEQLF. The CDR3 DNA reads as TGTGCCAGCAGCGCAGGGCAGGGGCCCGGTGGGGGTGAGCAGCTCTTC.